These 15 T cell receptor beta chains were sequenced from one sample in a study of T cell changes during pregnancy in multiple sclerosis. Profiled with immunoSEQ multiplex PCR; TCRdb holds only in-frame clones, not every one. The sample includes roughly 79,000 clones, 80% to 95% of them seen just once. The specimen was peripheral blood, collected in the second trimester of pregnancy. The receptor set was obtained from a female donor in good health, enrolled as a control in a pregnancy study.

This chain links TRBV7-9 with TRBJ1-1, with D possibly TRBD1 on 5 matching bases. The CDR3 covers 14 residues. The germline CDR1 and CDR2 sequences are SEHNR and FQNEAQ (reference sequence). V was pared by 0 bases and J by 1 base, with 6 bases between. The CDR3 nucleotides read TGTGCCAGCAGCTTAGCGGGGCGGAACACTGAAGCTTTCTTT. It codes for CASSLAGRNTEAFF.

This clone was recorded only once. The chain is built from TRBV4-1 and TRBJ2-1, with 8 bases aligning to TRBD1. This CDR3 comprises 16 residues. The V and J ends lost 4 bases and 10 bases, in that order; junction bases with no gene match: 15. Germline V gives CDR1 MGHRA, CDR2 YSYEKL. The CDR3 DNA sequence: TGCGCCAGCAGCCCGACAGGCGGACAGGGTCGGGACGAGCAGTTCTTC. Amino acid sequence: CASSPTGGQGRDEQFF.

The V call is TRBV7-9, the J call TRBJ2-1; D might be TRBD2 (6 bases). Per germline, CDR1 SEHNR and CDR2 FQNEAQ (reference sequence). CDR3 length: 15 residues. The V gene lost 4 bases and the J gene lost 5 bases, with 15 bases spanning the gap. CDR3 amino acids: CASSSFGSSDNEQFF. In DNA form, the CDR3 reads TGTGCCAGCAGCTCTTTTGGGTCTAGCGACAATGAGCAGTTCTTC.

The J gene is TRBJ2-2, the V gene TRBV27, with D tentatively TRBD1 (6 bases). Trimming stripped 2 bases from V and 0 bases from J, with 7 bases between. There are 15 residues in the CDR3. Per the germline V gene, CDR1 is MNHEY and CDR2 is SMNVEV (reference sequence). The CDR3 region is CASSLRGTNTGELFF. CDR3 nucleotide sequence: TGTGCCAGCAGTTTAAGGGGGACGAACACCGGGGAGCTGTTTTTT.

This clone is a singleton in its sample. V and J are TRBV5-6 and TRBJ1-2; no firm D call. The V end lost 3 bases, the J end lost 4 bases, and 16 bases lay between the germline ends. The length of the CDR3 is 15 residues. From germline, CDR1 is SGHDT and CDR2 YYEEEE. The CDR3 DNA sequence: TGTGCCAGCAGCTCAGGAGGGTGGACGGGCTATGGCTACACCTTC. It encodes CASSSGGWTGYGYTF. The full variable domain, its missing parts supplied by reference TRBV5-6 and TRBJ1-2, is DAGVTQSPTHLIKTRGQQVTLRCSPKSGHDTVSWYQQALGQGPQFIFQYYEEEERQRGNFPDRFSGHQFPNYSSELNVNALLLGDSALYLCASSSGGWTGYGYTFGSGTRLTVV.

The chain has TRBV7-2 and TRBJ1-1; TRBD1 aligns across 9 bases. The V segment lost 3 bases and the J segment 5 bases; nucleotides outside the gene matches: 7. Germline V gene lookup returns CDR1 SGHTA and CDR2 FQGNSA. CDR3 length: 15 residues. The CDR3 loop is CASSFKDRGPTEAFF. The CDR3 bases are TGTGCCAGCAGCTTTAAGGACAGGGGACCTACTGAAGCTTTCTTT.

The chain carries TRBV11-1 and TRBJ2-1; a weak D match, TRBD2 (6 bases). CDR1 is SGHAT and CDR2 is FQDESV in the germline V gene (reference sequence). This CDR3 region has 15 residues. V was pared by 2 bases and J by 6 bases, with 14 bases between. This chain's CDR3 is CASSLFGTGGNEQFF. CDR3 nucleotide sequence: TGTGCCAGCAGCTTATTCGGGACTGGGGGCAATGAGCAGTTCTTC. The full variable domain, in which reference TRBV11-1 and TRBJ2-1 provide the parts outside the CDR3, is EAEVAQSPRYKITEKSQAVAFWCDPISGHATLYWYRQILGQGPELLVQFQDESVVDDSQLPKDRFSAERLKGVDSTLKIQPAELGDSAMYLCASSLFGTGGNEQFFGPGTRLTVL.

The chain links TRBV29-1 to TRBJ2-1; possibly TRBD2 for D (6 bases). This CDR3 contains 12 residues. Germline lookup yields CDR1 SQVTM and CDR2 ANQGSEA. V dropped 0 bases and J dropped 9 bases, with 9 bases sitting between them. The CDR3 protein is CSVEEVGGEQFF. CDR3 coding DNA: TGCAGCGTTGAAGAAGTGGGGGGTGAGCAGTTCTTC.

The V gene is TRBV16, the J gene TRBJ2-1, with 8 bases identical to TRBD2. J gave up 5 bases and V 5 bases, and 8 bases lay outside the gene matches. The CDR3 runs to 15 residues. Germline lookup yields CDR1 KGHSY and CDR2 FQNENV. CDR3: CASSDTGTRNNEQFF. The CDR3 DNA sequence: TGTGCCAGCAGCGACACCGGGACTAGGAACAATGAGCAGTTCTTC.

This clone was detected only once. The J gene is TRBJ1-5, the V gene TRBV18, with a tentative D call TRBD1 (5 bases). The CDR3 extends over 16 amino acids. Trimming pared 2 bases from V and 0 bases from J, leaving 11 bases between. Germline assignment: CDR1 KGHSH and CDR2 LQKENI. This CDR3 is CASSPTTGGSNQPQHF. CDR3 nucleotides: TGTGCCAGCTCACCAACAACCGGGGGTAGCAATCAGCCCCAGCATTTT.

The chain carries TRBV27 and TRBJ1-1; no firm D call. Germline loops: CDR1 MNHEY, CDR2 SMNVEV (reference sequence). Trimming shortened V by 0 bases and J by 3 bases, and 8 bases separated the two germline ends. This CDR3 spans 14 amino acids. In DNA form, the CDR3 reads TGTGCCAGCAGTTTATCGGGAGTCCACACTGAAGCTTTCTTT. Encoded protein: CASSLSGVHTEAFF.

The gene calls are TRBV6-1 and TRBJ2-7; 11 nucleotides line up with TRBD1. Germline lookup yields CDR1 MNHNS and CDR2 SASEGT. After removal of 5 bases from V and 9 bases from J, the junction contained 6 bases not matched to a gene. This CDR3 has 13 amino acids. The CDR3 spells CASSRDRGGGQYF. As DNA, the CDR3 is TGTGCCAGCAGTCGGGACAGGGGGGGAGGGCAGTACTTC.

The V and J genes are TRBV19 and TRBJ2-1, with D maybe TRBD2 (6 bases). This CDR3 region has 11 residues. The germline CDR1 and CDR2 sequences are LNHDA and SQIVND (reference sequence). Trimming took 10 bases from V and 7 from J, leaving 11 bases between them. CDR3 bases: TGTGCCACTACTGGAGGGAATGAGCAGTTCTTC. This encodes CATTGGNEQFF.

This rearrangement joins TRBV6-1 to TRBJ1-5, with D uncertain. V was clipped by 2 bases and J by 2 bases, with 10 bases between them. The CDR3 contains 15 residues. CDR1 is MNHNS and CDR2 is SASEGT in the germline V gene. The CDR3: CASSEYRQGNQPQHF. CDR3 bases: TGTGCCAGCAGTGAATACCGTCAGGGCAATCAGCCCCAGCATTTT.

The V gene is TRBV7-3, the J gene TRBJ2-1; 9 bases are shared with TRBD2. The germline V gene encodes CDR1 SGHTA and CDR2 FQGTGA. V trimming: 4 bases; J trimming: 7 bases; junction bases outside the gene matches: 11. The length of the CDR3 is 16 residues. The CDR3 bases are TGTGCCAGCAGCTGGGGAGGCGGGGGGGCTTCGAATGAGCAGTTCTTC. It codes for CASSWGGGGASNEQFF. The entire variable domain, with the rest obtained from reference TRBV7-3 and TRBJ2-1, is as follows: GAGVSQTPSNKVTEKGKYVELRCDPISGHTALYWYRQSLGQGPEFLIYFQGTGAADDSGLPNDRFFAVRPEGSVSTLKIQRTERGDSAVYLCASSWGGGGASNEQFFGPGTRLTVL.